This T cell receptor beta chain was sequenced during a study of blood T cell repertoires in COVID-19. Overall study context: COVID-19 samples, acute and convalescent, were from the United States, Italy and Spain. The cDNA or gDNA used as material had been derived from T cells, B-cell-depleted T cells, or PBMCs.

The CDR3 totals 16 residues. Trimming removed 6 bases at V and 0 bases at J, with 14 bases between. CDR1 is LNHDA, CDR2 SQIVND, per germline (reference sequence). In the source study's methods: Reference gene primer amplification gave estimated nucleated cell counts. Assay: immunoSEQ multiplex PCR; the TCRdb copy retains only in-frame clones and omits some. Clonal size and the V and J genes are those of that table, whereas D and trimming came from the DNA. The repertoire holds approximately 430,000 clones, with roughly 89% as singletons. The sample was peripheral blood. The chain links TRBV19 to TRBJ2-2; the D gene is possibly TRBD1 (5 bases). The receptor was derived from a woman in her twenties or thirties with active or convalescent COVID-19. CDR3 in DNA: TGTGCCAGTAGGCCTCTGACAGTCGCGAACACCGGGGAGCTGTTTTTT. Its translation is CASRPLTVANTGELFF.